This T cell receptor beta chain comes out of a study of T cells in Graves' hyperthyroidism and ophthalmopathy. Whole-study context: Once the initial diagnosis was made, peripheral blood was obtained before any treatment. General observations from the study: The model foresaw ophthalmopathy a median roughly 6 months prior to onset. Also found in blood were most expanded thyroid clonotypes above 0.001.

The length of the CDR3 is 14 residues. V gave up 5 bases and J gave up 6 bases; unmatched junction bases: 8. From germline, CDR1 is MDHEN and CDR2 SYDVKM. Template material for amplifying TCR beta CDR3 regions consisted of RNA transcripts. Primed by the HTBI set, a first-round RT-PCR was run on the TCR CDR3. TCRdb re-called the multiplex PCR reads with MiXCR, one entry per CDR3 protein. The sample has hundreds of thousands of distinct CDR3 sequences, roughly 14% seen once. As to this clonotype: Its cognate antigen is unknown.

The sequenced material came from blood. This chain uses TRBV28 with TRBJ1-1; 8 bases map to TRBD1. This clonotype was sampled from a woman aged 40 to 55 with Graves' ophthalmopathy. CDR3 DNA: TGTGCCAGCAGTCTGGACAGGGAAGATGCTGAAGCTTTCTTT. Translating it yields CASSLDREDAEAFF.